The 20 T cell receptor beta chains in this list originate from one sample, sequenced in a study of blood T cell repertoires in COVID-19. Some clones are missing from TCRdb's copy, which holds only in-frame ones; the method was immunoSEQ multiplex PCR. Found here are about 240,000 clones, about four fifths of them singletons; the top ten hold about 2%. Specimen: peripheral blood. The receptors were sampled from a man aged 25-45 years who had recovered from COVID-19.

This chain uses TRBV3-1 (or the pseudogene TRBV3-2) with TRBJ1-1; 7 bases match TRBD1. Germline-derived CDR1 and CDR2 are LGHDT and YNNKEL (reference sequence). This CDR3 is 16 amino acids long. Unmatched junction bases numbered 13, after V lost 6 bases and J lost 3 bases. The CDR3 reads CASRLRDRGPYTEAFF. For the CDR3, the DNA is TGTGCCAGCAGACTCCGGGACAGAGGGCCGTACACTGAAGCTTTCTTT.

V gene TRBV19 combines with J gene TRBJ2-3, with a weak D call TRBD1 (8 bases). The CDR3 covers 15 residues. Germline CDR1 LNHDA, CDR2 SQIVND (reference sequence). The V and J ends lost 9 bases and 4 bases respectively, with 20 bases between them. The CDR3 coding sequence is TGTGCCAGCCTTTCTCGACAGGGGAGGGCAGATACGCAGTATTTT. It is translated as CASLSRQGRADTQYF.

J is TRBJ1-6 and V is TRBV7-8; 7 nucleotides agree with TRBD1. The CDR3 totals 15 residues. In germline, CDR1 is SGHVS, CDR2 FQNEAQ. V was pared by 6 bases and J by 6 bases, with 8 bases of the junction left unmatched. The CDR3 DNA sequence: TGTGCCAGCAGGGAGCCGGGACAGACTAATTCACCCCTCCACTTT. This gives the protein CASREPGQTNSPLHF.

V gene TRBV9 combines with J gene TRBJ2-2; D may be TRBD1 (5 bases). This CDR3 has 17 amino acids. The V gene lost 4 bases and the J gene lost 0 bases, with 16 bases spanning the gap. CDR1 SGDLS and CDR2 YYNGEE come from the germline V gene. The CDR3 nucleotides read TGTGCCAGCAGCCCGTTGACAGCCCTAACGAACACCGGGGAGCTGTTTTTT. Protein: CASSPLTALTNTGELFF.

The chain employs TRBV7-2 and TRBJ2-3, with TRBD2 matching 8 bases. Unmatched junction bases numbered 7, after V lost 2 bases and J lost 3 bases. This CDR3 has 16 residues. Germline assignment: CDR1 SGHTA and CDR2 FQGNSA. CDR3 residues: CASSLRGLDETDTQYF. CDR3 DNA sequence: TGTGCCAGCAGCTTAAGGGGACTAGACGAAACAGATACGCAGTATTTT.

With regard to this clone: One junction end disagrees with the germline gene, perhaps due to a read error. Written as DNA, the CDR3 is TGTGCCAGCAGCCAAGCCGATACCCGGACAGGGAACTTC. Protein product: CASSQADTRTGNF. The chain carries TRBV7-9 and TRBJ1-2; 8 nucleotides match TRBD1. This CDR3 has 13 amino acids. Germline V CDR1 and CDR2: SEHNR, FQNEAQ (reference sequence).

V is TRBV2 and J is TRBJ2-6; no firm D call. The length of the CDR3 is 16 residues. V lost 2 bases and J lost 2, with 10 bases in between. Germline CDR1 and CDR2: SNHLY and FYNNEI. The CDR3 coding sequence is TGTGCCAGCAGTGAAAATGACACGCCTGGGGCCAACGTCCTGACTTTC. Amino acids: CASSENDTPGANVLTF.

This clone was counted once. The chain combines TRBV7-8 with TRBJ2-3; D may be TRBD1 (5 bases). Germline assignment: CDR1 SGHVS and CDR2 FQNEAQ. This CDR3 has 14 amino acids. Trimming pared 2 bases from V and 4 bases from J, leaving 10 bases between. The CDR3 region is CASSLLGQSDTQYF. In DNA, the CDR3 is TGTGCCAGCAGCTTACTGGGGCAATCAGATACGCAGTATTTT.

This chain links TRBV6-2 or TRBV6-3 with TRBJ2-3; D is possibly TRBD2 (5 bases). This CDR3 region has 16 residues. V lost 5 bases and J 0 bases, leaving 15 bases between the germline ends. Looked up from germline, CDR1 is MNHEY and CDR2 is SVGEGT. CDR3 in DNA: TGTGCCAGCAGTCGAACCTCGGAGGCGAGCACAGATACGCAGTATTTT. Protein: CASSRTSEASTDTQYF.

This clone was seen just once. The chain is built from TRBV6-5 and TRBJ2-2; tentative D call: TRBD2 (5 bases). CDR3 length: 14 residues. The V end lost 2 bases, the J end lost 1 base, and 5 bases lay between the germline ends. The germline V gene has CDR1 MNHEY and CDR2 SVGAGI. The CDR3 loop reads CASSYRGNTGELFF. The CDR3 region has the DNA TGTGCCAGCAGTTACCGGGGGAACACCGGGGAGCTGTTTTTT.

The count of this clone is one. The chain uses TRBV5-1 and TRBJ2-5; the D gene is possibly TRBD2 (6 bases). Deletions cut 4 bases from V and 9 bases from J, with 19 bases between. The CDR3 runs to 14 residues. Germline V gene sequence: CDR1 SGHRS, CDR2 YFSETQ. This CDR3 is CASSAGTARGPQYF. The CDR3 nucleotides read TGCGCCAGCAGCGCAGGGACTGCCCGAGGGCCCCAGTACTTC.

The chain couples TRBV5-5 to TRBJ2-7; D is perhaps TRBD1 (6 bases). The length of the CDR3 is 16 residues. The V gene lost 0 bases and the J gene lost 2 bases, with 15 bases spanning the gap. CDR1 is SGHKS, CDR2 YYEKEE, per germline (reference sequence). The CDR3 coding sequence is TGTGCCAGCAGCTTGGGGACGACCAGGGGCCCCTACGAGCAGTACTTC. Its protein is CASSLGTTRGPYEQYF.

This sequence joins TRBV19 and TRBJ1-1; 8 positions agree with TRBD1. This CDR3 has 15 amino acids. V lost 5 bases and J lost 4; bases outside the gene matches: 9. The V gene's germline CDR1 is LNHDA and CDR2 SQIVND (reference sequence). The CDR3 DNA is TGTGCCAGTAGTTCCGATTACAGGGGGAGCACTGAAGCTTTCTTT. This encodes CASSSDYRGSTEAFF.

V usage is TRBV7-3 and J usage is TRBJ1-2; D is possibly TRBD1 (5 bases). This CDR3 has 14 amino acids. Germline CDR1 and CDR2: SGHTA and FQGTGA. Trimming removed 5 bases at V and 0 bases at J, with 10 bases between. CDR3 protein: CASSHGGANYGYTF. The CDR3 nucleotides are TGTGCCAGCAGCCATGGAGGGGCTAACTATGGCTACACCTTC.

The CDR3 region has the DNA TGTGCCAGCAGCTTAGTAACTAGCTCCGGGGAGCTGTTTTTT. Amino acid sequence: CASSLVTSSGELFF. The chain couples TRBV13 to TRBJ2-2, with D perhaps matching TRBD2 (6 bases). Per germline, CDR1 PRHDT and CDR2 FYEKMQ (reference sequence). The germline V and J ends were trimmed by 1 base and 6 bases, with 9 bases remaining between them. The CDR3 length is 14 residues.

The V call is TRBV6-5, the J call TRBJ2-7, with 11 bases aligning to TRBD2. With V trimmed by 7 bases and J by 4 bases, 3 bases remained unmatched. Germline V gives CDR1 MNHEY, CDR2 SVGAGI. CDR3 size: 13 residues. CDR3 protein: CASNGLAGYEQYV. The DNA of the CDR3 is TGTGCCAGCAACGGACTAGCGGGTTACGAGCAGTACGTC.

The chain links TRBV6-1 to TRBJ2-7; D call uncertain. The CDR3 length is 15 residues. CDR1 is MNHNS, CDR2 SASEGT, per germline. V shed 1 base and J shed 2 bases, with 12 bases lying between them. The CDR3 coding sequence is TGTGCCAGCAGTGAAGTCACAAACCCGACCTACGAGCAGTACGTC. Translating it yields CASSEVTNPTYEQYV.

The chain employs TRBV10-3 and TRBJ1-4, with D unresolved. CDR3 length: 12 amino acids. CDR1 and CDR2 from the germline V gene are ENHRY and SYGVKD. Trimming took off 2 bases at V and 7 bases at J, with 5 bases between the two ends. CDR3 region: CAISETSEKLFF. CDR3 DNA: TGTGCCATCAGTGAGACGAGTGAAAAACTGTTTTTT.

The genes are TRBV5-6 and TRBJ2-7; 12 nucleotides line up with TRBD1. CDR1 and CDR2 (germline): SGHDT, YYEEEE. The CDR3 covers 16 residues. V gave up 4 bases and J gave up 6 bases; unmatched junction bases: 11. The CDR3, as DNA: TGTGCCAGCAGCCATCCACCCGGGACAGGGGGCATCGAGCAGTACTTC. Amino acids: CASSHPPGTGGIEQYF.

This clone was observed a few times. The chain joins TRBV3-1 (or the pseudogene TRBV3-2) to TRBJ2-7, with 11 nucleotides matching TRBD2. Germline-derived CDR1 and CDR2 are LGHDT and YNNKEL (reference sequence). The CDR3 consists of 16 residues. The ends lost 3 bases at V and 1 base at J; junction bases unmatched: 5. CDR3 bases: TGTGCCAGCAGCCATGCCGGGACTAGCGGATCCTACGAGCAGTACTTC. This gives the protein CASSHAGTSGSYEQYF.